The sequence of this T cell receptor (beta chain) was determined in a study of radiotherapy plus CTLA-4 blockade in lung cancer. Profiling relied on immunoSEQ multiplex PCR, and the TCRdb table lists in-frame clones only, not all of them. The profile shows 130,000 or so clones, 70% to 90% of them singletons. Broader study findings: The best prediction of response reportedly came from early blood T cell clone dynamics, with interferon-beta.

In regard to this clone: No antigen is known for it.

Ipilimumab-mediated CTLA-4 blockade plus focal radiation was given to patients having chemo-refractory metastatic non-small-cell lung cancer. Per the germline V gene, CDR1 is SNHLY and CDR2 is FYNNEI. The V gene lost 8 bases and the J gene lost 1 base, with 8 bases spanning the gap. The CDR3 sequence is 12 residues long. V and J are TRBV2 and TRBJ2-5; no clear D. The clonotype originates from a human donor with non-small cell lung cancer that progressed on radiotherapy plus ipilimumab. This sample comprised peripheral blood, obtained from a patient treated with radiotherapy plus ipilimumab. The chain's CDR3 is CASARVQETQYF. The CDR3 DNA is TGTGCCAGCGCACGGGTCCAAGAGACCCAGTACTTC.